The following is a T cell receptor (beta chain) sequence with its context. V lost 6 bases and J lost 7, with 12 bases in between. The CDR3 covers 13 residues. The germline V gene encodes CDR1 SGHAT and CDR2 FQDESV (reference sequence). The data stem from a study of blood T cell repertoires in COVID-19. As for the study in general: Material from acute and convalescent COVID-19 was sourced from the United States, Italy and Spain.

Authors' analysis steps: Using reference gene primer amplification, nucleated cell counts were estimated. Generated by immunoSEQ multiplex PCR, the TCRdb table keeps only in-frame clones and is missing some. For V, J and clone size, that table is used; D and trimming come from the DNA. The sample records about 360,000 clones, around 86% being singletons. This sequence was found in a human donor in a cohort sampled during active COVID-19. Sequenced sample: peripheral blood. This chain links TRBV11-1 with TRBJ2-2; D possibly corresponds to TRBD1 (6 bases). CDR3 DNA sequence: TGTGCCAGCAGTCTACAGGGAATCGGGGAGCTGTTTTTT. As protein: CASSLQGIGELFF.